This is a list of T cell receptor beta chains from one sample in a study of shared clonotypes between healthy human individuals. Clones were sequenced by immunoSEQ multiplex PCR, and TCRdb holds only the in-frame ones, with some missing. The sample has fewer than 1.4 million clones, roughly 74% seen once. Sequenced material: memory CD4+ T cells from PBMCs. All receptors derive from a man between 18 and 35 years old in good health. Some clones in this sample may be carry-over from other donors' samples. Both conserved end residues are part of each CDR3. The D gene is left open where the match is weak. Size values are once, few and many counts, or a class for expanded clones, and some rows have none.

clone size: -
D gene: -
V gene: TRBV5-1
J gene: TRBJ1-1
CDR3 DNA: TGCGCCAGCAGCTCCGGGGGCGCAGGAACTGAAGCTTTCTTT
CDR3 protein: CASSSGGAGTEAFF

clone size: few
D gene: TRBD2
V gene: TRBV6-1
J gene: TRBJ2-3
CDR3 DNA: TGTGCCAGCAGTGAGGGGACTAGCGGGATCACAGATACGCAGTATTTT
CDR3 protein: CASSEGTSGITDTQYF

clone size: -
D gene: -
V gene: TRBV29-1
J gene: TRBJ2-4
CDR3 DNA: TGCAGCGTGGAGGCTCGAGCCAAAAACATTCAGTACTTC
CDR3 protein: CSVEARAKNIQYF

clone size: -
D gene: TRBD1
V gene: TRBV29-1
J gene: TRBJ2-6
CDR3 DNA: TGCAGCGTTGGACAGGGATCTGGGGCCAACGTCCTGACTTTC
CDR3 protein: CSVGQGSGANVLTF

clone size: -
D gene: TRBD1
V gene: TRBV28
J gene: TRBJ2-3
CDR3 DNA: TGTGCCAGCGCCTCCGGGACAGCATTCACAGATACGCAGTATTTT
CDR3 protein: CASASGTAFTDTQYF

clone size: -
D gene: -
V gene: TRBV5-1
J gene: TRBJ2-2
CDR3 DNA: TGCGCCAGCAGCGTGAGACAGGCGAACACCGGGGAGCTGTTTTTT
CDR3 protein: CASSVRQANTGELFF

clone size: -
D gene: TRBD2
V gene: TRBV10-3
J gene: TRBJ2-2
CDR3 DNA: TGTGCTAGACCTGGACTAGCGGGAAGGGCCGGGGAGCTGTTTTTT
CDR3 protein: CARPGLAGRAGELFF

clone size: -
D gene: -
V gene: TRBV6-5
J gene: TRBJ1-6
CDR3 DNA: TGTGCCAGCACCAGAGGTCTAGCTAATTCACCCCTCCACTTT
CDR3 protein: CASTRGLANSPLHF

clone size: -
D gene: -
V gene: TRBV28
J gene: TRBJ1-4
CDR3 DNA: TGTGCCAGCAGCTCCCTGTCGCCGACGGCCGACGGGTATGCTAATGAAAAACTGTTTTTT
CDR3 protein: CASSSLSPTADGYANEKLFF

clone size: -
D gene: -
V gene: TRBV7-8
J gene: TRBJ2-2
CDR3 DNA: TGTGCCAGCAGCTCAAGACTTAACACCGGGGAGCTGTTTTTT
CDR3 protein: CASSSRLNTGELFF

clone size: -
D gene: TRBD1
V gene: TRBV28
J gene: TRBJ2-2
CDR3 DNA: TGTGCCAGCAGTAAACCGGGACAGGGCTTTTCCGGGGAGCTGTTTTTT
CDR3 protein: CASSKPGQGFSGELFF

clone size: -
D gene: -
V gene: TRBV5-1
J gene: TRBJ2-2
CDR3 DNA: TGCGCCAGCAGCACACAGGGTTTCGGGGAGCTGTTTTTT
CDR3 protein: CASSTQGFGELFF

clone size: -
D gene: -
V gene: TRBV27
J gene: TRBJ2-3
CDR3 DNA: TGTGCCAGTACCCAAAGGGGGGTAAGCACAGATACGCAGTATTTT
CDR3 protein: CASTQRGVSTDTQYF

clone size: -
D gene: -
V gene: TRBV5-1
J gene: TRBJ2-7
CDR3 DNA: TGCGCCAGCAGCTTACAACAGAGTAACTACGAGCAGTACTTC
CDR3 protein: CASSLQQSNYEQYF

clone size: -
D gene: -
V gene: TRBV5-4
J gene: TRBJ2-5
CDR3 DNA: TGTGCCAGCAGCCCCGACACGGGAACCCAGTACTTC
CDR3 protein: CASSPDTGTQYF

clone size: -
D gene: TRBD2
V gene: TRBV6-1
J gene: TRBJ2-1
CDR3 DNA: TGTGCCAGCAGTGGAGGGACTAGCGGGAACGGAGGCTCCTACAATGAGCAGTTCTTC
CDR3 protein: CASSGGTSGNGGSYNEQFF

clone size: -
D gene: -
V gene: TRBV1
J gene: TRBJ2-5
CDR3 DNA: TGCACCAGCAGCCAATGGGAACCCCAAGAGACCCAGTACTTC
CDR3 protein: CTSSQWEPQETQYF

clone size: -
D gene: TRBD1
V gene: TRBV9
J gene: TRBJ1-1
CDR3 DNA: TGTGCCAGCAGCGCGGGACCCGTCCAGACAGGGACTGAAGCTTTCTTT
CDR3 protein: CASSAGPVQTGTEAFF

clone size: -
D gene: -
V gene: TRBV18
J gene: TRBJ1-1
CDR3 DNA: TGTGCCAGCTCACCTCAGGCGGCTTCGGGTAGGAGGGGTACTGAAGCTTTCTTT
CDR3 protein: CASSPQAASGRRGTEAFF

clone size: -
D gene: -
V gene: TRBV10-1
J gene: TRBJ2-7
CDR3 DNA: TGCGCCAGCAGTGAGTCGAGAGGGGACTACGAGCAGTACTTC
CDR3 protein: CASSESRGDYEQYF

clone size: -
D gene: -
V gene: TRBV7-2
J gene: TRBJ2-5
CDR3 DNA: TGTGCCAGCAGCCCCACCCAGGCTCAAGAGACCCAGTACTTC
CDR3 protein: CASSPTQAQETQYF

clone size: -
D gene: -
V gene: TRBV28
J gene: TRBJ1-2
CDR3 DNA: TGTGCCAGCAGTTCCCCCAGGGGAAACGCCTATGGCTACACCTTC
CDR3 protein: CASSSPRGNAYGYTF

clone size: -
D gene: TRBD1
V gene: TRBV7-8
J gene: TRBJ2-7
CDR3 DNA: TGTGCCAGCAGCTTATTAGGACAGGGCCTTTACGAGCAGTACTTC
CDR3 protein: CASSLLGQGLYEQYF

clone size: -
D gene: -
V gene: TRBV11-1
J gene: TRBJ1-1
CDR3 DNA: TGTGCCAGCAGCTTAATAGGGGACGGCACTGAAGCTTTCTTT
CDR3 protein: CASSLIGDGTEAFF

clone size: -
D gene: -
V gene: TRBV11-3
J gene: TRBJ2-2
CDR3 DNA: TGTGCCAGCAGCTCGGACGGTGGGGAGCTGTTTTTT
CDR3 protein: CASSSDGGELFF

clone size: -
D gene: -
V gene: TRBV19
J gene: TRBJ2-5
CDR3 DNA: TGTGCCAGTAGTAGAGGGGCAGGGGTAGAGACCCAGTACTTC
CDR3 protein: CASSRGAGVETQYF

clone size: -
D gene: TRBD1
V gene: TRBV7-8
J gene: TRBJ2-3
CDR3 DNA: TGTGCCAGCAGCACCCTGAAGACAGGGGCGCTGAGAGATACGCAGTATTTT
CDR3 protein: CASSTLKTGALRDTQYF

clone size: -
D gene: -
V gene: TRBV5-1
J gene: TRBJ2-3
CDR3 DNA: TGCGCCAGCACCCCGGGACTCCACACAGATACGCAGTATTTT
CDR3 protein: CASTPGLHTDTQYF

clone size: -
D gene: TRBD2
V gene: TRBV6-5
J gene: TRBJ2-2
CDR3 DNA: TGTGCCAGCAGTTACTCGACTAGCGGGAGAAGGGAGCTGTTTTTT
CDR3 protein: CASSYSTSGRRELFF

clone size: few
D gene: -
V gene: TRBV6-1
J gene: TRBJ1-2
CDR3 DNA: TGTGCCAGCAGTGATTTTGGCTACACCTTC
CDR3 protein: CASSDFGYTF

clone size: -
D gene: -
V gene: TRBV5-4
J gene: TRBJ2-6
CDR3 DNA: TGTGCCAGCAGGGCTAGCGTTAGCTCTGGGGCCAACGTCCTGACTTTC
CDR3 protein: CASRASVSSGANVLTF

clone size: -
D gene: -
V gene: TRBV28
J gene: TRBJ2-5
CDR3 DNA: TGTGCCAGTTCAAGCCGGTTAGAGACCCAGTACTTC
CDR3 protein: CASSSRLETQYF

clone size: -
D gene: TRBD1
V gene: TRBV6-5
J gene: TRBJ1-1
CDR3 DNA: TGTGCCAGCAGTGCACAGGGGAATGAAGCTTTCTTT
CDR3 protein: CASSAQGNEAFF

clone size: -
D gene: TRBD2
V gene: TRBV5-1
J gene: TRBJ2-2
CDR3 DNA: TGCGCCAGCAGCTTGCTAGCGGGAGGGCCAACCACCGGGGAGCTGTTTTTT
CDR3 protein: CASSLLAGGPTTGELFF

clone size: -
D gene: TRBD1
V gene: TRBV5-8
J gene: TRBJ1-5
CDR3 DNA: TGTGCCAGCAGCTATTCAGGGGGTCAGCCCCAGCATTTT
CDR3 protein: CASSYSGGQPQHF

clone size: -
D gene: TRBD1
V gene: TRBV28
J gene: TRBJ1-1
CDR3 DNA: TGTGCCAGCACCTCAGGGGGGGCGCAAGGCACTGAAGCTTTCTTT
CDR3 protein: CASTSGGAQGTEAFF

clone size: once
D gene: TRBD1
V gene: TRBV28
J gene: TRBJ1-4
CDR3 DNA: TGTGCCAGCAGTACCGGGACAGTCAATGAAAAACTGTTTTTT
CDR3 protein: CASSTGTVNEKLFF

clone size: -
D gene: -
V gene: TRBV6-6
J gene: TRBJ2-7
CDR3 DNA: TGTGCCAGCAGTTACGGAGCAGGGAAGTACTTC
CDR3 protein: CASSYGAGKYF

clone size: -
D gene: -
V gene: TRBV30
J gene: TRBJ1-5
CDR3 DNA: TGTGCCTGGAGTACCGCAGGAGGGCCCCAGCATTTT
CDR3 protein: CAWSTAGGPQHF